A selection of T cell receptor beta chains follows, all from one sample in a study of blood T cell repertoires in COVID-19. The protocol was immunoSEQ multiplex PCR, while the TCRdb copy is restricted to in-frame clones and leaves out a portion. Of 150,000 to 200,000 clones listed, over 75% are singletons. What was sequenced was PBMCs or T cells enriched from blood (not recorded which). These receptors were taken from a man in his forties or fifties who had recovered from COVID-19. Both conserved end residues are part of each CDR3. The D gene is left open where the match is weak. Size is stated for part of the rows, as once, few or many counts, or as a class when the clone is expanded.

v_call	d_call	j_call	clone_size	cdr3_aa	cdr3_nt
TRBV7-3	TRBD2	TRBJ2-2	few	CASRKGLAGTGELFF	TGTGCCAGCAGAAAGGGACTAGCGGGGACCGGGGAGCTGTTTTTT
TRBV2	NA	TRBJ2-3	NA	CASSEEGVSTDTQYF	TGTGCCAGCAGTGAAGAGGGGGTATCCACAGATACGCAGTATTTT
TRBV14	NA	TRBJ2-2	NA	CASSQALGGAGELFF	TGTGCCAGCAGCCAAGCCCTTGGGGGGGCAGGGGAGCTGTTTTTT
TRBV4-2	TRBD2	TRBJ2-2	NA	CASSHGLAGNTGELFF	TGTGCCAGCAGCCATGGTCTAGCGGGGAACACCGGGGAGCTGTTTTTT
TRBV2	TRBD1	TRBJ1-5	NA	CASSDRGYNQPQHF	TGTGCCAGCAGCGACAGGGGGTACAATCAGCCCCAGCATTTT
TRBV19	NA	TRBJ2-4	once	CASSIESQGGPRYF	TGTGCCAGTAGTATAGAGTCGCAGGGGGGTCCACGATACTTC
TRBV5-1	TRBD2	TRBJ2-3	once	CASSRGGRANGYTDTQYF	TGCGCCAGCAGCAGGGGCGGGAGGGCCAACGGTTACACAGATACGCAGTATTTT
TRBV28	NA	TRBJ2-1	NA	CASSWGRSYNEQFF	TGTGCCAGCAGTTGGGGCAGGAGTTACAATGAGCAGTTCTTC
TRBV9	NA	TRBJ1-3	NA	CASSRAISGNTIYF	TGTGCCAGCAGCAGAGCCATTTCTGGAAACACCATATATTTT
TRBV10-3	TRBD1	TRBJ1-5	NA	CAISYDRGNQPQHF	TGTGCCATCAGTTATGACAGGGGCAATCAGCCCCAGCATTTT
TRBV7-2	TRBD1	TRBJ2-7	NA	CASSWDRDEGYEQYF	TGTGCCAGCAGCTGGGACAGGGATGAGGGCTACGAGCAGTACTTC
TRBV6-5	NA	TRBJ1-4	NA	CASSKLRKEKLFF	TGTGCCAGCAGTAAACTACGTAAAGAAAAACTGTTTTTT
TRBV5-6	NA	TRBJ1-2	NA	CASSPPGGTNYGYTF	TGTGCCAGCAGCCCCCCGGGGGGCACTAACTATGGCTACACCTTC
TRBV18	NA	TRBJ2-3	once	CASSRRVVRTDTQYF	TGTGCCAGCTCACGGCGGGTGGTACGGACAGATACGCAGTATTTT
TRBV7-2	NA	TRBJ1-3	NA	CASRRESSGNTIYF	TGTGCCAGCAGACGAGAAAGCTCTGGAAACACCATATATTTT
TRBV28	NA	TRBJ1-3	NA	CASSGLVSSGNTIYF	TGTGCCAGCAGCGGACTAGTTTCCTCTGGAAACACCATATATTTT
TRBV7-2	TRBD2	TRBJ2-7	NA	CASLVGGSSYEQYF	TGTGCCAGCCTGGTGGGGGGGAGCTCCTACGAGCAGTACTTC
TRBV9	TRBD1	TRBJ1-1	NA	CASSVTGVNTEAFF	TGTGCCAGCAGCGTTACAGGGGTTAATACTGAAGCTTTCTTT
TRBV7-9	TRBD2	TRBJ2-5	NA	CASSLTSGGGETQYF	TGTGCCAGCAGCTTAACTAGCGGGGGCGGAGAGACCCAGTACTTC
TRBV28	NA	TRBJ2-7	NA	CASSESGVGSYEQYF	TGTGCCAGCAGTGAGTCCGGGGTCGGTTCCTACGAGCAGTACTTC
TRBV9	TRBD1	TRBJ2-3	NA	CASSGQGVFSTDTQYF	TGTGCCAGCAGCGGGCAGGGGGTTTTTAGCACAGATACGCAGTATTTT
TRBV14	NA	TRBJ1-2	NA	CASSLDRSYGYTF	TGTGCCAGCAGCCTAGACAGGTCCTATGGCTACACCTTC
TRBV5-1	NA	TRBJ2-2	NA	CASNPGTLSTGELFF	TGCGCCAGCAACCCAGGGACACTAAGCACCGGGGAGCTGTTTTTT
TRBV9	TRBD2	TRBJ2-2	NA	CASSRTSGSHRELFF	TGTGCCAGCTCCCGAACTAGCGGGAGTCATAGGGAGCTGTTTTTT
TRBV15	NA	TRBJ1-1	NA	CATSRDGVGGNTEAFF	TGTGCCACCAGCAGAGATGGGGTAGGGGGGAACACTGAAGCTTTCTTT